This passage covers 17 T cell receptor beta chains from one sample sequenced in a study of radiation and T cells in renal cell carcinoma. Repertoires were generated with immunoSEQ multiplex PCR, while TCRdb's copy carries only in-frame clones and drops some. The sample holds some 150,000 clones, roughly 84% seen once. Indicated time point: baseline pretreatment blood. This sample's treatment: 15 Gy SBRT to primary tumor, nephrectomy 4 weeks later. Sequenced material: blood, taken from a patient whose treatment included radiotherapy and nephrectomy. Receptors originate from a woman between 50 and 59 years old with renal cell carcinoma.

DNA of the CDR3: TGTGCCACCAGCAGGGGAGGGACAGGGGGAGGAAACACCATATATTTT. Residues: CATSRGGTGGGNTIYF. This chain links TRBV15 with TRBJ1-3; 11 positions match TRBD1. Germline values: CDR1 LNHNV, CDR2 YYDKDF (reference sequence). The V segment lost 3 bases and the J segment 4 bases; nucleotides outside the gene matches: 5. The CDR3 totals 16 residues. Together with reference TRBV15 and TRBJ1-3, the CDR3 gives the full variable domain: DAMVIQNPRYQVTQFGKPVTLSCSQTLNHNVMYWYQQKSSQAPKLLFHYYDKDFNNEADTPDNFQSRRPNTSFCFLDIRSPGLGDTAMYLCATSRGGTGGGNTIYFGEGSWLTVV.

The J gene is TRBJ1-1, the V gene TRBV5-8; 8 bases fit TRBD1. V dropped 7 bases and J dropped 8; count of bases not matched to a gene: 13. Germline values: CDR1 SGHTS, CDR2 YDEGEE. The CDR3 totals 14 residues. CDR3 region: CASARTGRLREAFF. Written as DNA, the CDR3 is TGTGCCAGCGCAAGGACAGGGCGACTAAGAGAAGCTTTCTTT.

V gene TRBV6-6 combines with J gene TRBJ2-7; D may match TRBD1 or TRBD2 (6 bases each). This CDR3 is built from 13 residues. Trimming cost V 8 bases and J 5 bases, with 16 bases left between them. From germline, CDR1 is MNHNY and CDR2 SVGAGI (reference sequence). This CDR3 is CASRRGGSDEQYF. CDR3 nucleotide sequence: TGTGCCAGCCGCCGAGGGGGGTCCGACGAGCAGTACTTC.

The V gene is TRBV11-2, the J gene TRBJ2-7; 7 nucleotides match TRBD1. Germline CDR1 is SGHAT and CDR2 is FQNNGV. The V gene end was trimmed by 5 bases and the J gene end by 1 base; junction bases not matched to a gene: 5. The CDR3 has 14 amino acids. CDR3 nucleotide sequence: TGTGCCAGCAGCACTTCGGGACAGTCCTACGAGCAGTACTTC. This translates into CASSTSGQSYEQYF.

This chain joins TRBV7-9 and TRBJ2-7, with 9 positions matching TRBD2. Trimming took 0 bases from V and 6 from J; bases not matched to a gene: 6. There are 15 residues in the CDR3. Germline V gene sequence: CDR1 SEHNR, CDR2 FQNEAQ (reference sequence). Here the CDR3 DNA reads TGTGCCAGCAGCTTAGCGGCTAGCGGGGTTGGCGAGCAGTACTTC. Its protein product is CASSLAASGVGEQYF. Variable domain in full (rest from reference TRBV7-9 and TRBJ2-7): DTGVSQNPRHKITKRGQNVTFRCDPISEHNRLYWYRQTLGQGPEFLTYFQNEAQLEKSRLLSDRFSAERPKGSFSTLEIQRTEQGDSAMYLCASSLAASGVGEQYFGPGTRLTVT.

In its sample, this clone was seen a few times. The V call is TRBV19, the J call TRBJ1-4; unclear D gene. This CDR3 comprises 13 residues. From germline, CDR1 is LNHDA and CDR2 SQIVND (reference sequence). V dropped 7 bases and J dropped 7 bases, with 13 bases sitting between them. This chain's CDR3 is CASMRDHSEKLFF. The CDR3 nucleotides are TGTGCCAGTATGAGGGATCATAGTGAAAAACTGTTTTTT.

The chain recombines TRBV19 with TRBJ1-1, with 8 bases lining up with TRBD1. J gave up 5 bases and V 5 bases, and 7 bases lay outside the gene matches. The CDR3 has 14 amino acids. Germline values: CDR1 LNHDA, CDR2 SQIVND (reference sequence). CDR3 amino acids: CASSPRTGTTEAFF. The DNA of the CDR3 is TGTGCCAGTAGTCCCCGGACAGGGACGACTGAAGCTTTCTTT.

The CDR3 DNA follows: TGTGCCAGCAGCTTGGCGACAGGGAACTATGGCTACACCTTC. Protein product: CASSLATGNYGYTF. This rearrangement joins TRBV7-9 to TRBJ1-2; 7 bases line up with TRBD1. Germline V gene data show CDR1 as SEHNR and CDR2 as FQNEAQ (reference sequence). With 3 bases clipped from V and 2 bases from J, the junction kept 3 bases outside the gene matches. The CDR3 covers 14 residues.

The genes are TRBV30 and TRBJ1-4; D is possibly TRBD1 (6 bases). CDR3 length equals 13 residues. The germline V and J ends were trimmed by 3 bases and 7 bases, with 12 bases remaining between them. Per the germline V gene, CDR1 is GTSNPN and CDR2 is SVGIG (reference sequence). DNA for the CDR3: TGTGCCTGGAGAAGCCAGGGGACTGAAAAACTGTTTTTT. Its translation: CAWRSQGTEKLFF. The whole variable domain, filled in from reference TRBV30 and TRBJ1-4, reads SQTIHQWPATLVQPVGSPLSLECTVEGTSNPNLYWYRQAAGRGLQLLFYSVGIGQISSEVPQNLSASRPQDRQFILSSKKLLLSDSGFYLCAWRSQGTEKLFFGSGTQLSVL.

This clone has only one observation. The V call is TRBV6-5, the J call TRBJ2-1, with 8 nucleotides matching TRBD1. The CDR3 loop spans 11 amino acids. V lost 5 bases and J lost 15; bases outside the gene matches: 6. Germline values: CDR1 MNHEY, CDR2 SVGAGI. The CDR3 DNA reads as TGTGCCAGCAGTAAAGACAGGGGATGGTTCTTC. Amino acid sequence: CASSKDRGWFF.

This CDR3 reads CASHGGRVYGYTF. The DNA of the CDR3 is TGTGCCAGCCACGGAGGGCGGGTCTATGGCTACACCTTC. The chain recombines TRBV7-2 with TRBJ1-2; no definite D call. The V end lost 8 bases, the J end lost 4 bases, and 14 bases lay between the germline ends. From germline, CDR1 is SGHTA and CDR2 FQGNSA. The CDR3 covers 13 residues.

The chain uses TRBV27 and TRBJ1-2; the D gene is possibly TRBD1 (5 bases). Per germline, CDR1 MNHEY and CDR2 SMNVEV (reference sequence). The CDR3 totals 15 residues. V lost 0 bases and J lost 3, with 11 bases in between. The CDR3 DNA reads TGTGCCAGCAGTTTATCGGGGCGGGAGTACTATGGCTACACCTTC. Protein sequence: CASSLSGREYYGYTF.

The V call is TRBV27, the J call TRBJ2-7; TRBD1 is a possible D gene (6 bases). V gave up 6 bases and J gave up 6 bases, with 12 bases separating them. The length of the CDR3 is 12 residues. The germline V gene has CDR1 MNHEY and CDR2 SMNVEV (reference sequence). The CDR3 nucleotides read TGTGCCAGCAGCACTCAGGGGTTCGAGCAGTACTTC. Protein: CASSTQGFEQYF.

J is TRBJ2-5 and V is TRBV7-2; D not certain. Germline lookup yields CDR1 SGHTA and CDR2 FQGNSA. The CDR3 length is 13 residues. Trimming removed 2 bases at V and 5 bases at J, with 9 bases between. The CDR3 loop reads CASSLSIKETQYF. CDR3 sequence (DNA): TGTGCCAGCAGCTTAAGCATTAAGGAGACCCAGTACTTC.

The chain employs TRBV7-2 and TRBJ1-3; no definite D call. Trimming took off 1 base at V and 0 bases at J, with 13 bases between the two ends. The length of the CDR3 is 17 residues. In germline, CDR1 is SGHTA, CDR2 FQGNSA. CDR3 nucleotide sequence: TGTGCCAGCAGCTTAGTCGTCAGCGGGGTCTCTGGAAACACCATATATTTT. As protein: CASSLVVSGVSGNTIYF.

V and J are TRBV9 and TRBJ1-3; tentatively, D is TRBD1 (5 bases). Germline values: CDR1 SGDLS, CDR2 YYNGEE. The ends were cut back, 4 bases at V and 0 bases at J, with 11 bases in the middle. The CDR3 consists of 15 residues. The CDR3 DNA reads TGTGCCAGCAGCTCACTCGGGGGCTCTGGAAACACCATATATTTT. It encodes CASSSLGGSGNTIYF.

The chain uses TRBV19 and TRBJ1-2; no clear D gene. Germline loops: CDR1 LNHDA, CDR2 SQIVND (reference sequence). The CDR3 consists of 14 residues. The V end was cut by 5 bases, the J end by 4 bases, with 14 bases between. Written as DNA, the CDR3 is TGTGCCAGTAGTGTTAGCACGATCGGCTATGGCTACACCTTC. Protein product: CASSVSTIGYGYTF.